The entry below describes one TCR beta chain. Its specificity is unknown. This sample is part of a study of cytomegalovirus exposure and HLA in healthy donors. Study-wide context: Earlier, roughly 120 million unique TCR beta sequences were recovered from approximately 200 million T cells by an analysis.

PCR primers comprised 60 Vbeta and 13 Jbeta primers. Data came from immunoSEQ multiplex PCR; TCRdb stores just in-frame clones and leaves some out. This sample has approximately 88,000 clones; 80% occur once, and the top ten carry approximately 2%. Study-wide points: Later genetic work tied a missense DCLRE1C variant to beta-chain V and J trimming.

Trimming cost V 2 bases and J 1 base, with 23 bases left between them. CDR3 size: 19 residues. Germline V gene lookup returns CDR1 SGHTA and CDR2 FQGNSA. V and J are TRBV7-2 and TRBJ2-5; possible D gene TRBD1, 5 bases. This TCR came from a young man in good health and CMV-seronegative. The sample taken for sequencing was PBMCs. DNA for the CDR3: TGTGCCAGCAGCTTAAGTGGGGCAGGCCGAATATACTCCCAAGAGACCCAGTACTTC. Amino acid sequence: CASSLSGAGRIYSQETQYF.